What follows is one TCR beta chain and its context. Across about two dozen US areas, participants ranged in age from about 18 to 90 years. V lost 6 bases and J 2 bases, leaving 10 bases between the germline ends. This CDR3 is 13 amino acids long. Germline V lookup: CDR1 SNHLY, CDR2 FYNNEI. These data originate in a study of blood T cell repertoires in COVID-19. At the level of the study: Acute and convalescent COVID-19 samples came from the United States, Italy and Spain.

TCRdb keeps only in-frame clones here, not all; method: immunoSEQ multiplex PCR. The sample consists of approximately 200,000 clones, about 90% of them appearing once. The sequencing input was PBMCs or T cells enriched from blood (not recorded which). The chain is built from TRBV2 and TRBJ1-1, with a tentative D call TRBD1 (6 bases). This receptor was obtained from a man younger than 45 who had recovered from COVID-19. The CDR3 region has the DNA TGTGCCAGCAGAGCGGACAGCAACACTGAAGCTTTCTTT. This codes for CASRADSNTEAFF.